The 17 T cell receptor beta chains given below trace back to one sample, sequenced in a study of T cell changes during pregnancy in multiple sclerosis. Only in-frame clones appear in the TCRdb table, and some are missing; sequencing was by immunoSEQ multiplex PCR. The sample records some 99,000 clones, approximately 93% being singletons. The material sequenced was peripheral blood, taken after pregnancy. The receptors come from a female donor with multiple sclerosis, enrolled in a pregnancy study.

This clone was seen a few times. The chain links TRBV7-9 to TRBJ2-4; unclear D gene. The germline CDR1 and CDR2 sequences are SEHNR and FQNEAQ (reference sequence). The germline V and J ends were trimmed by 9 bases and 5 bases, with 8 bases remaining between them. CDR3 length: 11 residues. CDR3 nucleotides: TGTGCCAGTGACCGGGAAAACATTCAGTACTTC. Its translation is CASDRENIQYF.

This chain connects TRBV19 to TRBJ1-1; D gene ambiguous. The CDR3 runs to 12 residues. The germline V gene has CDR1 LNHDA and CDR2 SQIVND (reference sequence). Trimming removed 6 bases from V and 5 bases from J, with 10 bases in between. The CDR3 nucleotides read TGTGCCAGTAGGAGTGGGCAGACTGAAGCTTTCTTT. It encodes CASRSGQTEAFF.

Regarding this clone: This is likely a read error, given that the CDR3 carries no conserved phenylalanine or tryptophan at its end. Because the CDR3's place on the DNA is in doubt, the DNA is left out and the CDR3 is given as listed by TCRdb. This sequence joins TRBV2 and TRBJ1-2; the table calls TRBD1, which could not be checked here. Looked up from germline, CDR1 is SNHLY and CDR2 is FYNNEI. The CDR3 has 11 amino acids, counting both end residues. CDR3 sequence: CASSVTGALQL.

The gene calls are TRBV10-3 and TRBJ2-6, with TRBD2 as a possible D gene (7 bases). The CDR3 loop spans 17 amino acids. Trimming stripped 6 bases from V and 2 bases from J, with 17 bases between. Germline V gene lookup returns CDR1 ENHRY and CDR2 SYGVKD. The CDR3 here is CAIRGGGAGAGANVLTF. CDR3 nucleotides: TGTGCCATCAGGGGAGGGGGGGCTGGCGCTGGGGCCAACGTCCTGACTTTC.

Points on this clone: At the DNA level, this CDR3 is encoded by other sequences in the same sample as well. The gene calls are TRBV7-9 and TRBJ2-6, with D maybe TRBD2 (6 bases). Germline CDR1 is SEHNR and CDR2 is FQNEAQ (reference sequence). V lost 3 bases to trimming and J lost 0 bases, with 6 bases between them. The CDR3 totals 15 residues. In DNA form, the CDR3 reads TGTGCCAGCAGCTTGGAGGGCTCTGGGGCCAACGTCCTGACTTTC. Translating it yields CASSLEGSGANVLTF. The complete variable domain, with remaining parts taken from reference TRBV7-9 and TRBJ2-6, reads DTGVSQNPRHKITKRGQNVTFRCDPISEHNRLYWYRQTLGQGPEFLTYFQNEAQLEKSRLLSDRFSAERPKGSFSTLEIQRTEQGDSAMYLCASSLEGSGANVLTFGAGSRLTVL.

The chain employs TRBV9 and TRBJ2-3; D perhaps matches TRBD1 (6 bases). The CDR3 spans 16 residues. Germline V gene data show CDR1 as SGDLS and CDR2 as YYNGEE. The germline V and J ends were trimmed by 0 bases and 5 bases, with 16 bases remaining between them. Here the CDR3 reads CASSVGRVVTGDTQYF. CDR3 nucleotide sequence: TGTGCCAGCAGCGTAGGGCGGGTAGTGACAGGAGATACGCAGTATTTT.

V gene TRBV13 combines with J gene TRBJ1-4; 7 bases match TRBD1. Germline assignment: CDR1 PRHDT and CDR2 FYEKMQ (reference sequence). V dropped 5 bases and J dropped 0; count of bases not matched to a gene: 9. The CDR3 totals 17 residues. In DNA, the CDR3 is TGTGCCAGCAGCCAAACAGGGGCTGGGGCAACTAATGAAAAACTGTTTTTT. Its protein product is CASSQTGAGATNEKLFF.

Comments on this clone: Other DNA variants within this sample encode the same CDR3. The chain is built from TRBV19 and TRBJ2-7; D possibly corresponds to TRBD1 (6 bases). The CDR3 spans 14 residues. Germline values: CDR1 LNHDA, CDR2 SQIVND (reference sequence). The V end was cut by 3 bases, the J end by 4 bases, with 13 bases between. The DNA of the CDR3 is TGTGCCAGTAGTATTCTAGGGGGTAATTACGAGCAGTACTTC. Residues: CASSILGGNYEQYF.

The rearrangement links TRBV7-2 to TRBJ2-7; D perhaps matches TRBD1 (5 bases). CDR1 and CDR2 from the germline V gene are SGHTA and FQGNSA. V lost 0 bases and J lost 4, with 10 bases in between. The CDR3 is made up of 14 amino acids. CDR3 in DNA: TGTGCCAGCAGCTTAGCCAGGGCAGGTTACGAGCAGTACTTC. The encoded protein is CASSLARAGYEQYF.

V usage is TRBV9 and J usage is TRBJ2-7; 7 bases are shared with TRBD1. This CDR3 has 17 residues. CDR1 and CDR2 (germline): SGDLS, YYNGEE. The trim removed 0 bases at V and 6 bases at J, leaving 15 bases unmatched. CDR3 nucleotides: TGTGCCAGCAGCGTAGGGTTCAGGACAGGTGTCCTTAGCGAGCAGTACTTC. Its protein is CASSVGFRTGVLSEQYF.

This clone was observed once. The CDR3 protein is CASRTGDRAAEAFF. The CDR3 DNA follows: TGCGCCAGCCGAACTGGGGACAGGGCCGCTGAAGCTTTCTTT. The rearrangement links TRBV5-1 to TRBJ1-1; 9 bases are shared with TRBD1. J lost 6 bases, V lost 7 bases, and 10 bases had no gene match. The length of the CDR3 is 14 residues. CDR1 and CDR2 from the germline V gene are SGHRS and YFSETQ.

This rearrangement joins TRBV30 to TRBJ2-1, with D possibly matching TRBD2 (6 bases). The CDR3 loop spans 10 amino acids. Per germline, CDR1 GTSNPN and CDR2 SVGIG (reference sequence). V was clipped by 7 bases and J by 8 bases, with 9 bases between them. The CDR3 loop is CALGGDEQFF. CDR3 coding DNA: TGTGCCTTGGGGGGTGATGAGCAGTTCTTC.

This chain connects TRBV7-9 to TRBJ2-1; 9 bases are shared with TRBD1. The J segment lost 7 bases and the V segment lost 5 bases, leaving 9 bases of the junction unmatched. Germline-derived CDR1 and CDR2 are SEHNR and FQNEAQ (reference sequence). The CDR3 has 15 amino acids. CDR3 sequence reads: CASSPDRGKRNEQFF. The DNA for the CDR3 is TGTGCCAGCAGCCCCGACAGGGGGAAGCGTAATGAGCAGTTCTTC.

The chain employs TRBV19 and TRBJ2-5; 8 bases agree with TRBD2. Trimming took 5 bases from V and 1 from J; bases not matched to a gene: 0. Germline assignment: CDR1 LNHDA and CDR2 SQIVND (reference sequence). CDR3 length: 13 amino acids. This CDR3 reads CASSRGGQETQYF. The DNA of the CDR3 is TGTGCCAGTAGTCGGGGGGGCCAAGAGACCCAGTACTTC.

The chain links TRBV5-1 to TRBJ2-1; 7 bases align to TRBD1. V lost 3 bases and J lost 4; bases outside the gene matches: 1. Germline CDR1 and CDR2: SGHRS and YFSETQ. The length of the CDR3 is 13 residues. CDR3 in DNA: TGCGCCAGCAGCTCGACAGGGTACAATGAGCAGTTCTTC. Translating it yields CASSSTGYNEQFF.

The rearrangement uses TRBV7-2 and TRBJ2-2; 8 bases map to TRBD2. The CDR3 contains 16 residues. Per germline, CDR1 SGHTA and CDR2 FQGNSA. The ends lost 2 bases at V and 6 bases at J; junction bases unmatched: 8. The CDR3, as DNA: TGTGCCAGCAGCTTACCTCGGACTAGCTATCCCGGGGAGCTGTTTTTT. Protein product: CASSLPRTSYPGELFF.

The V gene is TRBV5-6, the J gene TRBJ2-7, with D perhaps matching TRBD1 (6 bases). V lost 3 bases and J lost 1, with 11 bases in between. CDR1 is SGHDT, CDR2 YYEEEE, per germline. The CDR3 contains 14 residues. The DNA of the CDR3 is TGTGCCAGCAGCTCCGGGACAATTTCCTACGAGCAGTACTTC. Protein sequence: CASSSGTISYEQYF. The whole variable domain, remainder taken from reference TRBV5-6 and TRBJ2-7, is DAGVTQSPTHLIKTRGQQVTLRCSPKSGHDTVSWYQQALGQGPQFIFQYYEEEERQRGNFPDRFSGHQFPNYSSELNVNALLLGDSALYLCASSSGTISYEQYFGPGTRLTVT.